The 7 T cell receptor beta chains below were found in one sample sequenced in a study of blood T cell repertoires in COVID-19. Method: immunoSEQ multiplex PCR; TCRdb's copy keeps in-frame clones and lacks some. The sample includes a few hundred thousand clones, over 65% of them seen just once. The specimen was peripheral blood. These receptors were collected from a human donor with acute or convalescent COVID-19. The donor label of this sample is uncertain.

This chain links TRBV2 with TRBJ1-1; D is perhaps TRBD1 (6 bases). The V end was cut by 8 bases, the J end by 1 base, with 23 bases between. This CDR3 comprises 17 residues. CDR1 SNHLY and CDR2 FYNNEI come from the germline V gene. The CDR3 nucleotides read TGTGCCAGCCGGAGGACAGCGACCCGGGTGGGGAACACTGAAGCTTTCTTT. Its protein is CASRRTATRVGNTEAFF.

The chain uses TRBV7-2 and TRBJ2-7, with 7 bases that match TRBD1. Germline loops: CDR1 SGHTA, CDR2 FQGNSA. After removal of 5 bases from V and 1 base from J, the junction contained 11 bases not matched to a gene. This CDR3 is 16 amino acids long. The CDR3 DNA sequence: TGTGCCAGCAGCAACAGGGGCGGTTTAGGGTCCTACGAGCAGTACTTC. Protein product: CASSNRGGLGSYEQYF.

The rearrangement uses TRBV6-6 and TRBJ2-3; D possibly corresponds to TRBD2 (6 bases). From germline, CDR1 is MNHNY and CDR2 SVGAGI (reference sequence). Trimming cost V 7 bases and J 5 bases, with 13 bases left between them. The CDR3 extends over 13 amino acids. CDR3 region: CASTWAGIDTQYF. Here the CDR3 DNA reads TGTGCCAGCACCTGGGCGGGGATAGATACGCAGTATTTT.

The chain employs TRBV29-1 and TRBJ2-7; TRBD1 matches at 9 bases. The CDR3 loop spans 15 amino acids. The V gene's germline CDR1 is SQVTM and CDR2 ANQGSEA. J was trimmed by 1 base and V by 4 bases; bases with no gene match: 8. The CDR3 nucleotides are TGCAGCGTTGGATCTGGGACAGGGAGATCCTACGAGCAGTACTTC. This codes for CSVGSGTGRSYEQYF.

The chain couples TRBV10-3 to TRBJ2-1; 10 bases are a match to TRBD2. The J segment lost 1 base and the V segment lost 6 bases, leaving 6 bases of the junction unmatched. The CDR3 runs to 16 residues. The V gene's germline CDR1 is ENHRY and CDR2 SYGVKD. The CDR3 region is CAIRGASGRSYNEQFF. CDR3 bases: TGTGCCATCAGGGGAGCTAGCGGGAGATCCTACAATGAGCAGTTCTTC.

The J gene is TRBJ2-6, the V gene TRBV7-9; weak D call: TRBD2 (6 bases). Between the trimmed V and J ends, which lost 5 bases and 1 base, there was a span of 15 bases. From germline, CDR1 is SEHNR and CDR2 FQNEAQ (reference sequence). The CDR3 is made up of 17 amino acids. CDR3 in DNA: TGTGCCAGCAGCAAACCCGGCGGGAATTCTGGGGCCAACGTCCTGACTTTC. Translated, it gives CASSKPGGNSGANVLTF.

The chain joins TRBV3-1 (or the pseudogene TRBV3-2) to TRBJ2-7, with a possible D match to TRBD1 (7 bases). The V end lost 4 bases, the J end lost 6 bases, and 13 bases lay between the germline ends. The CDR3 loop spans 13 amino acids. Germline loops: CDR1 LGHDT, CDR2 YNNKEL (reference sequence). DNA of the CDR3: TGTGCCAGCAGCCCCCAGGGGGGCGGCGAGCAGTACTTC. Translation: CASSPQGGGEQYF.